The entry below gives a single T cell receptor (beta chain) sequence along with its context. This clonotype showed up many times. This receptor's antigen is unknown. The input lacks base qualities; no much larger clone sits a single base away. These data originate in a study of T-cell reconstitution after alpha-beta-depleted transplantation in children (dated by TCRdb to about 2016). About the full investigation: Using TCR repertoire profiling, the study followed T-cell immune reconstitution in a quantitative way in children after TCRalphabeta/CD19-depleted allogeneic hematopoietic cell transplantation.

The library was produced with PCR. The sequencing machine was an Illumina HiSeq 2500. Molecular barcoding was employed in the preparation of TCR libraries, with unique molecular identifiers being used to normalize TCRbeta repertoire quantification. The raw public data were reprocessed by TCRdb itself: fastp quality trimming at Q25, MiXCR clonotype calling, in-frame beta chains only. Identical CDR3 proteins give one entry, which carries the most common genes and DNA. In this sample the table shows 540,000 or so distinct CDR3 sequences, approximately 22% of which occur a single time. Approximately 14% of the sample comes from the top ten. Reading the label with the study, this specimen's treatment or condition is: allogeneic hematopoietic cell transplantation with graft depleted of TCRalphabeta T cells and CD19 B cells. The transplant recipients were children given TCRalphabeta/CD19-depleted allogeneic hematopoietic cell grafts.

The full study reports these points: Over the following months the frequencies of hyperexpanded clones went down, and after one year T-cell counts and TCRbeta diversity were mostly credited to newly produced T cells. The apparently early recovery of alphabetaT-cell counts about two months after transplant reportedly depended on only several hundred rapidly expanded clones that came from non-depleted graft cells. The high TCRbeta diversity at day 60 in some patients was ascribed to recipient T cells and intrathymic progenitors that had survived conditioning.

This clonotype was obtained from a boy under two years old who had a stem cell transplant for acute myeloid leukemia, so the T cells may come from the graft donor. The sample in question was PBMCs, mostly from graft donor cells, obtained 360 days after TCRalphabeta/CD19-depleted stem cell transplant.

DNA sequence: TGTGCCAGCAGCTTCATCAGAGCTAGCACAGATACGCAGTATTTT. Translated, this gives CASSFIRASTDTQYF. The chain joins TRBV7-9 to TRBJ2-3; the D segment cannot be called with confidence. There are 15 amino acids in the CDR3, from cysteine to phenylalanine inclusive. Only the CDR3 DNA stays, 45 bases, in frame from base 1. According to the germline V gene (reference sequence), CDR1 reads SEHNR and CDR2 reads FQNEAQ. The junction shows trimming of 3 bases on V and 0 bases on J, plus 10 bases between the germline ends.